This T cell receptor (beta chain) was recovered during a study of blood T cell repertoires in COVID-19. Study overall: Acute and convalescent COVID-19 samples came from the United States, Italy and Spain.

Only in-frame clones appear in the TCRdb table, and some are missing; sequencing was by immunoSEQ multiplex PCR. The profile shows some 110,000 clones, roughly 90% of them singletons. This clone was seen once. Seattle's cohort entered during active infection and was followed longitudinally. The source is a man aged 50 to 59 with COVID-19, enrolled during active disease. The sample comprised peripheral blood.

The CDR3, as DNA: TGTGCCAGCAGCGTAGAAGGGGGTGAGCAGTTCTTC. Its translation is CASSVEGGEQFF. J is TRBJ2-1 and V is TRBV9; D is perhaps TRBD1 (6 bases). From germline, CDR1 is SGDLS and CDR2 YYNGEE. Trimming took off 0 bases at V and 9 bases at J, with 7 bases between the two ends. This CDR3 comprises 12 residues.